The 11 T cell receptor beta chains given below trace back to one sample, sequenced in a study of T cell repertoires in cytomegalovirus infection (dated by TCRdb to between 2018 and 2020). Sequencer: Illumina HiSeq 1500. TCRdb reran the public reads through fastp at Q25 and MiXCR, keeping productive beta chains. For every CDR3 protein sequence, its rows merge into one entry that carries the most common genes and DNA. The sample contains 250,000 to 300,000 distinct CDR3 sequences, more than 15% of them found a single time. The ten largest clonotypes hold roughly half of the sample. Sequencing input: CD8+ T cells from PBMCs. The source is a human donor in good health (CMV status not recorded). Some clones in this sample may be carry-over from other donors' samples.

The chain combines TRBV20-1 with TRBJ2-7; D is possibly TRBD1 (6 bases). The CDR3 is 18 residues long. Trimming took off 3 bases at V and 1 base at J, with 25 bases between the two ends. Germline CDR1 and CDR2: DFQATT and SNEGSKA (reference sequence). This chain's CDR3 is CSARPRDIVRFSSYEQYF. CDR3 nucleotide sequence: TGCAGTGCTAGGCCCCGGGACATTGTCCGTTTCAGTTCCTACGAGCAGTACTTC.

V and J are TRBV14 and TRBJ1-2, with a possible D match to TRBD1 (6 bases). The germline V gene has CDR1 SGHDN and CDR2 FVKESK. V shed 4 bases and J shed 4 bases, with 13 bases lying between them. The CDR3 has 14 residues. The CDR3 nucleotides are TGTGCCAGCAGCCCCCCCGGGACACTCTATGGCTACACCTTC. This gives the protein CASSPPGTLYGYTF.

The gene calls are TRBV6-6 and TRBJ2-1; D unresolved. The CDR3 is 15 amino acids. With 6 bases removed from V and 4 bases from J, the gap between germline ends came to 16 bases. The germline V gene has CDR1 MNHNY and CDR2 SVGAGI (reference sequence). The CDR3: CASSPRAEAYNEQFF. The CDR3 DNA follows: TGTGCCAGCAGCCCTCGGGCAGAGGCGTACAATGAGCAGTTCTTC.

In its sample, this clonotype was seen many times. V gene TRBV6-1 combines with J gene TRBJ2-7; 7 positions agree with TRBD1. The CDR3 extends over 12 amino acids. Germline CDR1 is MNHNS and CDR2 is SASEGT. V lost 8 bases, J lost 1 base, and 2 bases stayed unmatched. CDR3: CASGGQSYEQYF. CDR3 sequence (DNA): TGTGCCAGCGGGGGACAGTCCTACGAGCAGTACTTC.

This chain uses TRBV6-5 with TRBJ2-1; possibly TRBD2 for D (5 bases). This CDR3 is built from 14 residues. V was trimmed by 2 bases and J by 6 bases, leaving 11 bases between them. In germline, CDR1 is MNHEY, CDR2 SVGAGI. The chain's CDR3 is CASSYAEGFNEQFF. CDR3 nucleotides: TGTGCCAGCAGTTACGCCGAGGGTTTCAATGAGCAGTTCTTC.

This clonotype appeared a few times. CDR3 coding DNA: TGCGCCAGCAGCCAAGACCGAGGGTTGGGGACCGGGGAGCTGTTTTTT. It translates to CASSQDRGLGTGELFF. The V call is TRBV4-3, the J call TRBJ2-2; TRBD2 might be the D (5 bases). The CDR3 is made up of 16 amino acids. V lost 0 bases to trimming and J lost 5 bases, with 13 bases between them. The germline V gene encodes CDR1 LGHNA and CDR2 YSLEER.

In its sample, this clonotype was seen a few times. This chain joins TRBV5-6 and TRBJ1-1; D perhaps matches TRBD1 (5 bases). CDR3 size: 13 residues. Between the trimmed V and J ends, which lost 5 bases and 3 bases, there was a span of 11 bases. CDR1 is SGHDT, CDR2 YYEEEE, per germline. CDR3 bases: TGTGCCAGCAGGCTACAGGCGGACACTGAAGCTTTCTTT. Its translation is CASRLQADTEAFF.

This clonotype has a handful of counts. The chain links TRBV10-3 to TRBJ2-3; D is ambiguous. The CDR3 loop spans 14 amino acids. Germline V gives CDR1 ENHRY, CDR2 SYGVKD. V lost 0 bases and J 4 bases, leaving 8 bases between the germline ends. The CDR3 region has the DNA TGTGCCATCAGTGAGTCCGCGAGGTCAGATACGCAGTATTTT. Residues: CAISESARSDTQYF.

Remarks on this clonotype: This likely comes from a read error, as the CDR3 has no conserved phenylalanine or tryptophan at its end. The genes are TRBV7-9 and TRBJ2-1; no clear D gene. The CDR3 extends over 12 amino acids. Germline CDR1 is SEHNR and CDR2 is FQNEAQ (reference sequence). V lost 2 bases and J lost 5, with 4 bases in between. CDR3 DNA: TGTGCCAGCAGCTTATCACACAATGAGCAGTTCCTC. It is translated as CASSLSHNEQFL.

This clonotype was counted only a few times. The rearrangement uses TRBV7-8 and TRBJ1-3, with D perhaps matching TRBD1 (6 bases). The V end lost 2 bases, the J end lost 0 bases, and 8 bases lay between the germline ends. In germline, CDR1 is SGHVS, CDR2 FQNEAQ. The CDR3 is 15 residues long. CDR3 sequence (DNA): TGTGCCAGCAGCTTAAGGGGGAGCTCTGGAAACACCATATATTTT. Its translation: CASSLRGSSGNTIYF.

The chain combines TRBV20-1 with TRBJ1-1; no clear D. CDR3 length: 13 amino acids. Germline CDR1 is DFQATT and CDR2 is SNEGSKA (reference sequence). Trimming stripped 3 bases from V and 1 base from J, with 9 bases between. CDR3 sequence reads: CSASRLPNTEAFF. The CDR3 DNA reads TGCAGTGCTAGCAGGCTTCCGAACACTGAAGCTTTCTTT.